This entry is about one TCR beta chain. Time point denoted: patch test 3, about 24 weeks after DPC sensitization. The treatment was: therapeutic diphenylcyclopropenone sensitization with weekly scalp DPC. TCRdb ran MiXCR on the RACE reads and lists one entry per CDR3 protein. The sample lists tens of thousands of distinct CDR3 sequences, over 8.5% seen once, with more than 1.2% in the top ten. These data come from a study of human T cells and chemical hapten exposure. Study as a whole: Alopecia areata, totalis or universalis was found in mostly female patients.

Source: whole blood, taken in connection with sensitization to the hapten diphenylcyclopropenone (DPC). The sequence was obtained from a woman in her 50s with alopecia areata. Some clones in this sample may be carry-over from other donors' samples.

Here the CDR3 DNA reads TGCAGCGTTGACAGCCCTAACACTGAAGCTTTCTTT. This encodes CSVDSPNTEAFF. V and J are TRBV29-1 and TRBJ1-1, with D hard to call. The V and J ends lost 3 bases and 2 bases respectively, with 7 bases between them. Germline V gene lookup returns CDR1 SQVTM and CDR2 ANQGSEA. CDR3 length equals 12 residues.